The 6 T cell receptor beta chains below were found in one sample sequenced in a study of T cell clusters in autoimmune cytopenias. TRB was amplified from about 250 ng of peripheral blood genomic DNA per sample. TRB rearrangements were amplified by touch-down multiplex PCR with mixed TRB-A/B primers. After re-calling the multiplex PCR reads, TCRdb lists one entry per CDR3 protein, DNA absent. The listing records 3,000 to 3,500 distinct CDR3 sequences. The sequencing sample was made of peripheral blood. These receptors originate from a human donor with an autoimmune cytopenia or autoimmune hepatitis (not recorded which).

This rearrangement joins TRBV2 to TRBJ2-3; there is no DNA to check the TCRdb D call of TRBD1. The CDR3 spans 15 residues. Germline CDR1 SNHLY, CDR2 FYNNEI. The CDR3 here is CASIQGQGSMDTQYF.

The chain carries TRBV18 and TRBJ2-3; there is no DNA to check the TCRdb D call of TRBD2. The CDR3 has 16 amino acids. The germline V gene has CDR1 KGHSH and CDR2 LQKENI. The CDR3 protein is CASSLSLAGSTDTQYF.

This clonotype is identified as medium-sized from frequency. The chain employs TRBV15 and TRBJ2-7; the D call of TRBD2 rests on TCRdb alone, since no DNA is present to check it. The CDR3 has 14 amino acids. Germline loops: CDR1 LNHNV, CDR2 YYDKDF (reference sequence). The chain's CDR3 is CATSREEGTAEQYF.

The V call is TRBV5-1, the J call TRBJ1-1; lacking DNA, the TRBD1 call made by TCRdb goes unchecked. Looked up from germline, CDR1 is SGHRS and CDR2 is YFSETQ. The CDR3 extends over 17 amino acids. CDR3 residues: CASSSPRTGGGNTEAFF.

By frequency, this clonotype registers medium-sized (0.01 to 0.1%). This sequence joins TRBV6-5 and TRBJ2-7; checking the TCRdb D call of TRBD1 is not possible without DNA. This CDR3 has 12 amino acids. The germline V gene has CDR1 MNHEY and CDR2 SVGAGI. The CDR3 spells CASSWGQGEQYF.

Its frequency marks this clonotype as medium-sized. This rearrangement joins TRBV19 to TRBJ1-2; the D gene TCRdb calls, TRBD1, cannot be checked with no DNA. Germline V CDR1 and CDR2: LNHDA, SQIVND (reference sequence). This CDR3 comprises 14 residues. CDR3 residues: CASSLGQQNYGYTF.